These 21 T cell receptor beta chains were all obtained from the same sample, sequenced in a study of siplizumab effects on memory and regulatory T cells (dated 2019 in TCRdb). Preparation of the library involved the immunoSEQ multiplex PCR assay. TCRdb took over this immuneACCESS table, retaining in-frame rearrangements with V and J assigned. Such tables are incomplete; in checked studies, under half of the missing clones stem from an unresolved V gene, and the remainder is unexplained. The sample contains about 68,000 clones, 93% of them found a single time. The ten largest make up roughly 4.7% of the sample. Sequencing used CD8+ T cells sorted from blood. These receptors were taken from a human donor in good health.

For the CDR3, the DNA is TGTGCCAGCAGCTCCCCCAAGGACTTGCTAGCCAAAAACATTCAGTACTTC. Encoded protein: CASSSPKDLLAKNIQYF. The genes are TRBV7-8 and TRBJ2-4, with D possibly TRBD2 on 5 matching bases. The length of the CDR3 is 17 residues. V lost 4 bases to trimming and J lost 0 bases, with 16 bases between them. Germline CDR1 is SGHVS and CDR2 is FQNEAQ.

The chain links TRBV7-9 to TRBJ1-6; possible D gene TRBD1, 6 bases. There are 17 residues in the CDR3. Trimming removed 5 bases at V and 8 bases at J, with 22 bases between. Germline lookup yields CDR1 SEHNR and CDR2 FQNEAQ (reference sequence). CDR3 coding DNA: TGTGCCAGCAGCCCGGGGGACACCCCTCTACAATATTCACCCCTCCACTTT. Translated: CASSPGDTPLQYSPLHF.

CDR3 region: CASTLSSTPLHF. In DNA form, the CDR3 reads TGTGCCAGCACCCTCAGTAGCACACCCCTCCACTTT. The rearrangement joins TRBV28 to TRBJ1-6; D is unresolved. The CDR3 is 12 amino acids. Germline CDR1 MDHEN, CDR2 SYDVKM. Trimming took off 7 bases at V and 11 bases at J, with 12 bases between the two ends.

The DNA of the CDR3 is TGTGCCAGCGGTACTAGCGGTAGCACAGATACGCAGTATTTT. It codes for CASGTSGSTDTQYF. This chain uses TRBV2 with TRBJ2-3, with 8 bases matching TRBD2. V trimming: 8 bases; J trimming: 0 bases; junction bases outside the gene matches: 4. From germline, CDR1 is SNHLY and CDR2 FYNNEI. This CDR3 is 14 amino acids long. The variable domain in full, completed from reference TRBV2 and TRBJ2-3, reads EPEVTQTPSHQVTQMGQEVILRCVPISNHLYFYWYRQILGQKVEFLVSFYNNEISEKSEIFDDQFSVERPDGSNFTLKIRSTKLEDSAMYFCASGTSGSTDTQYFGPGTRLTVL.

The chain has TRBV2 and TRBJ2-3; weak D call: TRBD1 (6 bases). V dropped 7 bases and J dropped 4 bases, with 12 bases sitting between them. CDR3 length: 13 amino acids. Per the germline V gene, CDR1 is SNHLY and CDR2 is FYNNEI. This chain's CDR3 is CASKGEPADTQYF. DNA for the CDR3: TGTGCCAGCAAGGGGGAGCCGGCAGATACGCAGTATTTT.

The rearrangement joins TRBV29-1 to TRBJ1-1, with D unclear. The CDR3 covers 10 residues. CDR1 SQVTM and CDR2 ANQGSEA come from the germline V gene. V lost 8 bases and J 4 bases, leaving 8 bases between the germline ends. In nucleotides, the CDR3 is TGCAGCTATGCTAGCACTGAAGCTTTCTTT. As protein: CSYASTEAFF.

CDR3 in amino acids: CATSREGQGADEQYF. CDR3 nucleotides: TGTGCCACCAGCAGAGAGGGACAGGGGGCCGACGAGCAGTACTTC. The chain has TRBV15 and TRBJ2-7; 12 bases align to TRBD1. This CDR3 has 15 residues. Per the germline V gene, CDR1 is LNHNV and CDR2 is YYDKDF (reference sequence). Trimming cost V 0 bases and J 5 bases; bases outside gene matches: 2.

V gene TRBV9 combines with J gene TRBJ1-3; tentatively, D is TRBD1 (5 bases). Germline V lookup: CDR1 SGDLS, CDR2 YYNGEE. This CDR3 comprises 16 residues. V lost 0 bases, J lost 0 bases, and 10 bases lay in between. The CDR3 DNA is TGTGCCAGCAGCGTAGGTGGGACGGTCTCTGGAAACACCATATATTTT. Amino acid sequence: CASSVGGTVSGNTIYF.

V gene TRBV5-1 combines with J gene TRBJ1-2; 10 bases match TRBD1. The germline CDR1 and CDR2 sequences are SGHRS and YFSETQ. After removal of 2 bases from V and 0 bases from J, the junction contained 7 bases not matched to a gene. The length of the CDR3 is 17 residues. The CDR3 spells CASSFRDRGPANYGYTF. CDR3 DNA sequence: TGCGCCAGCAGCTTCCGGGACAGGGGACCCGCTAACTATGGCTACACCTTC. Together with reference TRBV5-1 and TRBJ1-2, the CDR3 gives the full variable domain: KAGVTQTPRYLIKTRGQQVTLSCSPISGHRSVSWYQQTPGQGLQFLFEYFSETQRNKGNFPGRFSGRQFSNSRSEMNVSTLELGDSALYLCASSFRDRGPANYGYTFGSGTRLTVV.

V gene TRBV4-2 combines with J gene TRBJ2-1; TRBD2 matches at 9 bases. Trimming at V came to 3 bases and at J to 9 bases, leaving 9 bases not matched to a gene. CDR1 is LGHNA and CDR2 is YNFKEQ in the germline V gene. This CDR3 is 15 amino acids long. CDR3 sequence: CASSHLGTSSLEQFF. CDR3 in DNA: TGTGCCAGCAGCCATTTGGGGACTAGCAGCCTTGAGCAGTTCTTC.

The CDR3 reads CASSLDTEAFF. The CDR3, as DNA: TGTGCCAGCAGCTTAGACACTGAAGCTTTCTTT. The rearrangement joins TRBV13 to TRBJ1-1; D unresolved. The germline V gene has CDR1 PRHDT and CDR2 FYEKMQ (reference sequence). The CDR3 runs to 11 residues. The V end was cut by 1 base, the J end by 3 bases, with 0 bases between. Together with reference TRBV13 and TRBJ1-1, the CDR3 gives the full variable domain: AAGVIQSPRHLIKEKRETATLKCYPIPRHDTVYWYQQGPGQDPQFLISFYEKMQSDKGSIPDRFSAQQFSDYHSELNMSSLELGDSALYFCASSLDTEAFFGQGTRLTVV.

The rearrangement uses TRBV28 and TRBJ1-2; D call uncertain. Germline V gene data show CDR1 as MDHEN and CDR2 as SYDVKM. Trimming pared 1 base from V and 9 bases from J, leaving 18 bases between. The CDR3 contains 15 residues. DNA for the CDR3: TGTGCCAGCAGTTTATCCCCGGGTCCAGATTCGAGCTACACCTTC. Its translation is CASSLSPGPDSSYTF.

The genes are TRBV2 and TRBJ2-2, with D maybe TRBD2 (6 bases). From germline, CDR1 is SNHLY and CDR2 FYNNEI. This CDR3 has 15 amino acids. Between the trimmed V and J ends, which lost 10 bases and 0 bases, there was a span of 15 bases. CDR3 loop: CATPFLASNTGELFF. The CDR3 nucleotides read TGTGCCACCCCATTCCTAGCGTCGAACACCGGGGAGCTGTTTTTT. The whole variable domain, remainder taken from reference TRBV2 and TRBJ2-2, is EPEVTQTPSHQVTQMGQEVILRCVPISNHLYFYWYRQILGQKVEFLVSFYNNEISEKSEIFDDQFSVERPDGSNFTLKIRSTKLEDSAMYFCATPFLASNTGELFFGEGSRLTVL.

The chain combines TRBV15 with TRBJ1-5, with D hard to call. V lost 1 base and J lost 7, with 8 bases in between. The CDR3 loop spans 13 amino acids. CDR1 LNHNV and CDR2 YYDKDF come from the germline V gene (reference sequence). CDR3 sequence (DNA): TGTGCCACCAGCAGAGTCACGGGGCAGCCCCAGCATTTT. It encodes CATSRVTGQPQHF. The full variable domain, rest sourced from reference TRBV15 and TRBJ1-5, is DAMVIQNPRYQVTQFGKPVTLSCSQTLNHNVMYWYQQKSSQAPKLLFHYYDKDFNNEADTPDNFQSRRPNTSFCFLDIRSPGLGDTAMYLCATSRVTGQPQHFGDGTRLSIL.

The rearrangement uses TRBV6-5 and TRBJ2-7, with 9 bases matching TRBD1. The trim removed 1 base at V and 5 bases at J, leaving 6 bases unmatched. This CDR3 is built from 15 residues. From germline, CDR1 is MNHEY and CDR2 SVGAGI. The CDR3 loop is CASSYYVQGADEQYF. The CDR3, as DNA: TGTGCCAGCAGTTACTATGTACAGGGGGCAGACGAGCAGTACTTC.

This chain connects TRBV7-2 to TRBJ2-1; TRBD2 matches 9 bases. The CDR3 has 19 residues. The V gene's germline CDR1 is SGHTA and CDR2 FQGNSA. The trim removed 5 bases at V and 7 bases at J, leaving 21 bases unmatched. The CDR3 DNA follows: TGTGCCAGCAGCCAACCCCTCGGGGTAGCGGGGGACCCTAGAAATGAGCAGTTCTTC. Amino acids: CASSQPLGVAGDPRNEQFF.

The CDR3, as DNA: TGTGCCAGCAGCGTAGAGGCGGGACTACAAGAGACCCAGTACTTC. Amino acids: CASSVEAGLQETQYF. The rearrangement uses TRBV9 and TRBJ2-5; 7 bases are shared with TRBD2. After removal of 0 bases from V and 2 bases from J, the junction contained 4 bases not matched to a gene. The germline CDR1 and CDR2 sequences are SGDLS and YYNGEE. This CDR3 spans 15 amino acids. Looking up the rest from reference TRBV9 and TRBJ2-5 gives the full variable domain: DSGVTQTPKHLITATGQRVTLRCSPRSGDLSVYWYQQSLDQGLQFLIQYYNGEERAKGNILERFSAQQFPDLHSELNLSSLELGDSALYFCASSVEAGLQETQYFGPGTRLLVL.

This rearrangement joins TRBV7-8 to TRBJ1-1; a possible D gene is TRBD1 (5 bases). The CDR3 is 14 amino acids. V was trimmed by 5 bases and J by 3 bases, leaving 13 bases between them. Germline-derived CDR1 and CDR2 are SGHVS and FQNEAQ. This CDR3 reads CASSGASGDTEAFF. Written as DNA, the CDR3 is TGTGCCAGCAGCGGGGCCTCGGGGGACACTGAAGCTTTCTTT.

Points on this clone: This could be a read error, since a much larger clone is one nucleotide away. The same CDR3 is also encoded by other DNA sequences in this sample. The chain recombines TRBV11-2 with TRBJ1-1; D remains unclear. V lost 1 base and J 1 base, leaving 4 bases between the germline ends. Germline loops: CDR1 SGHAT, CDR2 FQNNGV. This CDR3 is built from 13 residues. CDR3 sequence: CASSLGGNTEAFF. The DNA for the CDR3 is TGTGCCAGCAGCTTAGGAGGGAACACTGAAGCTTTCTTT.

The chain links TRBV7-6 to TRBJ2-7, with D hard to call. CDR3 length: 13 residues. Between the trimmed V and J ends, which lost 5 bases and 7 bases, there was a span of 15 bases. CDR1 and CDR2 from the germline V gene are SGHVS and FNYEAQ. CDR3 sequence reads: CASSTIDDREQYF. CDR3 nucleotide sequence: TGTGCCAGCAGCACAATTGACGATCGAGAGCAGTACTTC.

J is TRBJ2-7 and V is TRBV7-9; 10 bases are shared with TRBD1. Germline-derived CDR1 and CDR2 are SEHNR and FQNEAQ (reference sequence). V lost 5 bases and J lost 6; bases outside the gene matches: 4. The CDR3 loop spans 13 amino acids. The CDR3 loop is CASSIRTGGEQYF. DNA of the CDR3: TGTGCCAGCAGCATCCGGACAGGGGGCGAGCAGTACTTC.